This T cell receptor (beta chain) was captured in a study of blood T cells in healthy people across ages (dated by TCRdb to between 2014 and 2016). General notes on the study: In model experiments, roughly one uniquely barcoded TCR beta cDNA molecule per two T cells was captured by template switching. Using deep sequencing normalized with unique cDNA molecular identifiers, the study measured how TCR beta repertoire diversity changes with age. The donors were divided into four age groups: young (average around 17 years), middle-aged (about 41), aged (around 59) and long-lived (about 80). To avoid experimental bias, donors of different ages were randomly spread across the sequencing lanes. Using the same blood draw, the study looked at two additional independent replicas of 1 million unique cDNA reads for two donors, one aged 18 to 29 and the other aged 80 or older.

The donors were roughly 39 Caucasian individuals from Russia, aged roughly 6 to 100 years, who were systemically healthy. Roughly 9 milliliters of peripheral blood were drawn from each donor into EDTA-treated Vacutainer tubes. PBMCs were isolated by Ficoll-Paque density-gradient centrifugation, with at least 6 million obtained per sample. Trizol reagent was used to extract total RNA from the PBMCs, yielding at least 6 micrograms per sample. For every donor, an aliquot of PBMCs went through flow cytometry to measure the percentages of naive CD45RAhigh/CD27high T cells. V loses 7 bases of germline sequence and J loses 5 bases, and the interval between the two ends is 20 bases. Inclusive of the bounding cysteine and phenylalanine, the CDR3 is 15 residues long. Kept here is only the CDR3 DNA, which spans 45 bases and is read in frame from base 1. Per the germline V gene, MDHEN is the CDR1 and SYDVKM is the CDR2.

The research as a whole found: Since profiling was done on bulk unsorted PBMCs, naive and antigen-experienced compartments could not be conclusively compared. Observed TCR beta diversity per million T cells fell roughly linearly with age, and a significant reduction was already apparent by age approximately 40. There was a strong correlation between observed TCR beta diversity and the percentage of naive T cells measured by flow cytometry. Because the CMV infection status of the donors was unknown, age-related changes in expanded clonotypes may potentially have been confounded. The long-lived group showed more naive CD4+ T cells, fewer expanded clones and increased TCR diversity than the aged group, suggesting age selection. Estimates of total diversity from one million sequenced T cells were regarded as lower bounds and underestimates.

A few counts support this clonotype. Its antigen is still unknown. No base-level quality is on record; no much larger clone is a single base apart. Library method: 5' RACE. Data came from an Illumina HiSeq 2500. The second PCR ran for roughly 7 to 12 cycles and used a J-beta primer mix along with a sample-barcoded 5' primer. Each TCR beta cDNA molecule received a unique molecular identifier from a template-switch 5' adaptor carrying 12 random nucleotides. Each sample yielded at least 2.5 million CDR3-containing paired-end reads. The Mint cDNA synthesis kit, primed by a TRBC-specific oligonucleotide, was used to synthesize first-strand cDNA from all RNA. After uracil-DNA glycosylase treatment, a first 18-cycle PCR used universal primers M1SS and BC2_uni_R on all cDNA. The study's processing was this. For normalization, 1 million high-quality reads, each with a distinct molecular identifier, were randomly selected from each sample. Reads with shared molecular identifiers were discarded instead of being binned into consensus sequences. MiTCR, with a Q25 quality threshold and the strictest error-elimination algorithm, was used for CDR3 identification, clonotype clustering and error correction. A nonparametric unseen species model with Euler transformation was used to estimate a lower bound on total TCR beta diversity. TCRdb cleaned the public reads at Q25 with fastp, built clones with MiXCR and kept in-frame beta chains. Entries that share a CDR3 protein sequence are merged under the most common genes and DNA. These V and J calls originate from TCRdb's pipeline instead of the authors' own analysis. The sample table holds roughly 700,000 distinct CDR3 sequences, of which more than 40% were seen once. The top ten clones comprise 30% to 40% of the sample.

Material: blood. The TCR was taken from a woman aged 55-75 years in good health. This sequence uses TRBV28 and TRBJ1-2; tentative D gene TRBD1, with 5 bases matching. The DNA reads TGTGCCAGCACCCGCAAGCCTGACAGAGCTTATGGCTACACCTTC. Its protein product is CASTRKPDRAYGYTF.